One sample yielded the 23 T cell receptor beta chains listed below, sequenced in a study of tumor-infiltrating lymphocytes in localized non-small cell lung cancer. Profiled with immunoSEQ multiplex PCR; TCRdb holds only in-frame clones, not every one. The table shows fewer than 20,000 clones, with 75% to 85% occurring only once. The sequenced material came from uninvolved lung tissue not adjacent to the tumor. The receptors were gathered from a human donor with non-small cell lung cancer.

There are a few counts of this clone. The genes are TRBV30 and TRBJ2-7; possibly TRBD1 for D (5 bases). V was trimmed by 2 bases and J by 3 bases, leaving 8 bases between them. The CDR3 runs to 12 residues. The V gene's germline CDR1 is GTSNPN and CDR2 SVGIG (reference sequence). The CDR3 loop is CAWSRGYYEQYF. Written as DNA, the CDR3 is TGTGCCTGGAGTAGGGGTTACTACGAGCAGTACTTC.

The V gene is TRBV13, the J gene TRBJ1-1, with TRBD1 identical over 8 bases. V lost 2 bases to trimming and J lost 0 bases; unmatched junction nucleotides: 5. This CDR3 region has 16 residues. From germline, CDR1 is PRHDT and CDR2 FYEKMQ (reference sequence). CDR3 DNA: TGTGCCAGCAGCTTAACGGCAGGGGGCATGAACACTGAAGCTTTCTTT. It yields the protein CASSLTAGGMNTEAFF.

This clone ranks as medium-sized. The rearrangement joins TRBV5-1 to TRBJ2-3, with 12 bases lining up with TRBD2. V was pared by 3 bases and J by 0 bases, with 5 bases of the junction left unmatched. CDR3 length: 17 residues. Germline values: CDR1 SGHRS, CDR2 YFSETQ. CDR3 sequence (DNA): TGCGCCAGCAGCTGGCCACTAGCGGGAGGTAGCACAGATACGCAGTATTTT. This encodes CASSWPLAGGSTDTQYF.

J is TRBJ2-3 and V is TRBV15; D remains ambiguous. V was shortened by 0 bases and J by 2 bases, with 12 bases between the two germline ends. The CDR3 spans 16 residues. The germline CDR1 and CDR2 sequences are LNHNV and YYDKDF (reference sequence). CDR3 bases: TGTGCCACCAGCAGAGAATACGGGTTCAACACAGATACGCAGTATTTT. Protein: CATSREYGFNTDTQYF.

The chain recombines TRBV6-1 with TRBJ1-2; TRBD1 is a possible D gene (5 bases). The V end lost 7 bases, the J end lost 4 bases, and 16 bases lay between the germline ends. The CDR3 covers 14 residues. Per the germline V gene, CDR1 is MNHNS and CDR2 is SASEGT. The CDR3 protein is CASMGVYSGYGYTF. In DNA, the CDR3 is TGTGCCAGCATGGGGGTGTATTCGGGCTATGGCTACACCTTC.

The chain combines TRBV2 with TRBJ1-5; TRBD1 is a possible D gene (5 bases). The CDR3 loop spans 15 amino acids. The germline CDR1 and CDR2 sequences are SNHLY and FYNNEI. The V end was cut by 4 bases, the J end by 2 bases, with 12 bases between. The CDR3 coding sequence is TGTGCCAGCAGTGTCCGGGGGGGAGGCAATCAGCCCCAGCATTTT. Translating gives CASSVRGGGNQPQHF.

This rearrangement joins TRBV28 to TRBJ2-1, with a tentative D call TRBD2 (6 bases). Trimming stripped 7 bases from V and 6 bases from J, with 16 bases between. This CDR3 comprises 14 residues. Germline CDR1 reads MDHEN; CDR2 reads SYDVKM. CDR3 amino acids: CASNELGRGNEQFF. The CDR3, as DNA: TGTGCCAGCAATGAACTGGGGCGGGGCAATGAGCAGTTCTTC.

This clone was picked up a small number of times. This chain uses TRBV12-5 with TRBJ2-2; 7 nucleotides align to TRBD1. The ends lost 7 bases at V and 2 bases at J; junction bases unmatched: 4. The germline V gene encodes CDR1 LGHNT and CDR2 FRNRAP. There are 14 residues in the CDR3. In nucleotides, the CDR3 is TGTGCTAGTGCTGACAGGGCTAACACCGGGGAGCTGTTTTTT. Translating gives CASADRANTGELFF.

The rearrangement links TRBV5-1 to TRBJ1-1, with no clear D. Germline V gene lookup returns CDR1 SGHRS and CDR2 YFSETQ. The CDR3 is 14 amino acids. V lost 5 bases to trimming and J lost 7 bases, with 18 bases between them. This chain's CDR3 is CASSLNKRSHEAFF. CDR3 DNA sequence: TGCGCCAGCAGTCTAAATAAGAGGTCACATGAAGCTTTCTTT. The whole variable domain, filled in from reference TRBV5-1 and TRBJ1-1, reads KAGVTQTPRYLIKTRGQQVTLSCSPISGHRSVSWYQQTPGQGLQFLFEYFSETQRNKGNFPGRFSGRQFSNSRSEMNVSTLELGDSALYLCASSLNKRSHEAFFGQGTRLTVV.

The gene calls are TRBV9 and TRBJ1-2; 8 nucleotides agree with TRBD1. CDR3 length: 15 residues. CDR1 SGDLS and CDR2 YYNGEE come from the germline V gene. The junction had 11 bases not matched to a gene; V was cut back by 4 bases and J by 6 bases. CDR3 sequence (DNA): TGTGCCAGCAGCACTCGGGGACAGGTGACTAATGGCTACACCTTC. Translating gives CASSTRGQVTNGYTF.

This chain's CDR3 is CASSTSDRRGEYF. The CDR3 DNA reads TGTGCCAGCAGCACCAGCGACAGGCGGGGAGAGTACTTC. The chain carries TRBV5-4 and TRBJ2-7; possibly TRBD1 or TRBD2 for D (6 bases each). The CDR3 sequence is 13 residues long. Germline assignment: CDR1 SGHNT and CDR2 YYREEE (reference sequence). V shed 4 bases and J shed 11 bases, with 19 bases lying between them.

The chain combines TRBV5-5 with TRBJ1-1; D uncertain. CDR1 SGHKS and CDR2 YYEKEE come from the germline V gene (reference sequence). The CDR3 covers 16 residues. Trimming pared 3 bases from V and 4 bases from J, leaving 19 bases between. The CDR3 protein is CASSSSWDPTSTEAFF. The CDR3 region has the DNA TGTGCCAGCAGCTCCTCTTGGGATCCAACAAGCACTGAAGCTTTCTTT.

The genes are TRBV10-3 and TRBJ1-5; the match to TRBD1 covers 8 bases. Germline V CDR1 and CDR2: ENHRY, SYGVKD. V was pared by 11 bases and J by 5 bases, with 5 bases of the junction left unmatched. This CDR3 region has 12 residues. The CDR3 is CAVSGGDQPQHF. The CDR3 DNA is TGTGCCGTATCAGGGGGCGATCAGCCCCAGCATTTT.

The chain couples TRBV14 to TRBJ1-2; D remains unclear. The V and J ends lost 1 base and 4 bases respectively, with 13 bases between them. The CDR3 consists of 15 residues. CDR1 is SGHDN, CDR2 FVKESK, per germline. CDR3 protein: CASSQVVGFLYGYTF. CDR3 coding DNA: TGTGCCAGCAGCCAAGTCGTGGGATTTCTCTATGGCTACACCTTC.

J is TRBJ2-2 and V is TRBV19; possible D gene TRBD2, 5 bases. CDR1 is LNHDA, CDR2 SQIVND, per germline (reference sequence). V gave up 7 bases and J gave up 1 base, with 13 bases separating them. The CDR3 is made up of 15 amino acids. The CDR3 protein is CASTPSGWNTGELFF. Written as DNA, the CDR3 is TGTGCCAGTACCCCCTCGGGGTGGAACACCGGGGAGCTGTTTTTT.

This clone was observed a few times. The genes are TRBV28 and TRBJ2-5; 7 nucleotides line up with TRBD1. Looked up from germline, CDR1 is MDHEN and CDR2 is SYDVKM. After removal of 10 bases from V and 1 base from J, the junction contained 9 bases not matched to a gene. The CDR3 is made up of 14 amino acids. CDR3 loop: CATHPGDSQETQYF. The DNA for the CDR3 is TGTGCCACGCACCCCGGGGACAGCCAAGAGACCCAGTACTTC.

The genes are TRBV10-2 and TRBJ2-1, with 8 bases matching TRBD2. The CDR3 is made up of 16 amino acids. The V segment lost 7 bases and the J segment 4 bases; nucleotides outside the gene matches: 12. The germline V gene encodes CDR1 WSHSY and CDR2 SAAADI. The CDR3 bases are TGCGCCAGCAACCCGTCAACGGGGGGGATTTACAATGAGCAGTTCTTC. The encoded protein is CASNPSTGGIYNEQFF.

The J gene is TRBJ2-2, the V gene TRBV2; TRBD2 aligns across 14 bases. The CDR3 runs 15 residues. Germline V gene lookup returns CDR1 SNHLY and CDR2 FYNNEI. Trimming cost V 4 bases and J 5 bases; bases outside gene matches: 0. The DNA of the CDR3 is TGTGCCAGCAGTGGACTAGCGGGAGGGACCGGGGAGCTGTTTTTT. This translates into CASSGLAGGTGELFF.

The gene calls are TRBV28 and TRBJ1-5; 8 positions match TRBD1. Looked up from germline, CDR1 is MDHEN and CDR2 is SYDVKM. J lost 5 bases, V lost 6 bases, and 9 bases had no gene match. CDR3 length: 15 residues. The CDR3 region has the DNA TGTGCCAGCAGCCCGGACAGGGTAAACCATCAGCCCCAGCATTTT. Protein sequence: CASSPDRVNHQPQHF.

This clone is labeled medium-sized (0.01 to 0.1%). The chain has TRBV5-4 and TRBJ2-2, with D perhaps TRBD1 (6 bases). V was clipped by 6 bases and J by 7 bases, with 13 bases between them. The CDR3 contains 13 residues. Looked up from germline, CDR1 is SGHNT and CDR2 is YYREEE (reference sequence). CDR3 protein: CASKGGVDGELFF. Written as DNA, the CDR3 is TGTGCCAGCAAAGGGGGTGTGGACGGGGAGCTGTTTTTT.

The rearrangement uses TRBV9 and TRBJ1-1; 8 nucleotides match TRBD1. Germline CDR1 reads SGDLS; CDR2 reads YYNGEE. V trimming: 5 bases; J trimming: 1 base; junction bases outside the gene matches: 10. CDR3 length: 16 residues. CDR3 protein: CASSHRQGQPNTEAFF. The CDR3 bases are TGTGCCAGCAGTCACCGACAGGGGCAGCCGAACACTGAAGCTTTCTTT. The full variable domain, its missing parts supplied by reference TRBV9 and TRBJ1-1, is DSGVTQTPKHLITATGQRVTLRCSPRSGDLSVYWYQQSLDQGLQFLIQYYNGEERAKGNILERFSAQQFPDLHSELNLSSLELGDSALYFCASSHRQGQPNTEAFFGQGTRLTVV.

The chain couples TRBV28 to TRBJ2-4; 7 nucleotides agree with TRBD2. Germline V lookup: CDR1 MDHEN, CDR2 SYDVKM. Unmatched junction bases numbered 16, after V lost 4 bases and J lost 1 base. This CDR3 comprises 19 residues. The CDR3 loop reads CASSSPGWGGPGAKNIQYF. DNA of the CDR3: TGTGCCAGCAGTTCTCCCGGTTGGGGGGGACCAGGGGCCAAAAACATTCAGTACTTC.

The genes are TRBV2 and TRBJ2-7; maybe TRBD2 (6 bases). This CDR3 has 15 residues. The germline gives CDR1 SNHLY, CDR2 FYNNEI. V was cut by 6 bases and J by 3 bases, with 18 bases left in between. CDR3 nucleotide sequence: TGTGCCAGCAGCGAACTAGCCCCCCGTAACTACGAGCAGTACTTC. Protein product: CASSELAPRNYEQYF.